A selection of T cell receptor beta chains follows, all from one sample in a study of shared clonotypes between healthy human individuals. Some clones are missing from TCRdb's copy, which holds only in-frame ones; the method was immunoSEQ multiplex PCR. Here the sample spans millions of clones, roughly 93% being singletons. The sample comprised naive CD4+ T cells from PBMCs. The source is a man aged 18 to 29 in good health. Some clones in this sample may be carry-over from other donors' samples. Each CDR3 is given with its conserved first and last residue. The order of the fields is clone size, D gene, V gene, J gene, CDR3 DNA, CDR3 protein. The D gene is left open where the match is weak. Clone size appears in some rows only: once, few, many, or a class for an expanded clone.

NA	NA	TRBV6-1	TRBJ2-5	TGTGCCAGCAGTGAAAATCGAAGTCATAGAGGTGGGAATCGCGTCGGCTCCAAGGCCCAGTACTTC	CASSENRSHRGGNRVGSKAQYF
once	NA	TRBV7-9	TRBJ1-3	TGTGCCAGCAGCTTATCTGGCGGGAGGTCGCCGGGGGGAAACACCATATATTTT	CASSLSGGRSPGGNTIYF
once	NA	TRBV25-1	TRBJ2-3	TGTGCCAGCAGTGGGTTGCTGTTGGATACGCAGTATTTT	CASSGLLLDTQYF
NA	TRBD1	TRBV4-1	TRBJ2-2	TGCGCCAGCAGCCATAGGGACAGGGGGAACACCGGGGAGCTGTTTTTT	CASSHRDRGNTGELFF
NA	TRBD1	TRBV6-4	TRBJ2-1	TGTGCCAGCAGCCGACAGGGGTCCTACAATGAGCAGTTCTTC	CASSRQGSYNEQFF
few	NA	TRBV4-1	TRBJ1-5	TGCGCCAGCAGCGCCGGCAGGGCTGGCCAGCCCCAGCATTTT	CASSAGRAGQPQHF
NA	TRBD2	TRBV28	TRBJ2-1	TGTGCCAGCAAGGGACTAGCGGGAGATGGGAGGTACAATGAGCAGTTCTTC	CASKGLAGDGRYNEQFF
NA	NA	TRBV19	TRBJ1-2	TGTGCCAGCACCCCACCCCCGGGGGGGGATGGCTACACCTTC	CASTPPPGGDGYTF
NA	TRBD1	TRBV5-6	TRBJ2-3	TGTGCCAGCAGCTTGTTGCCAGGGGGTTCCACAGATACGCAGTATTTT	CASSLLPGGSTDTQYF
once	NA	TRBV13	TRBJ2-2	TGTGCCAGCAGCCCCGGCAAAACCGGGGAGCTGTTTTTT	CASSPGKTGELFF
NA	NA	TRBV30	TRBJ2-1	TGTGCCTGGAGTGTATCGGGCCCCAACCCTGAGCAGTTCTTC	CAWSVSGPNPEQFF
NA	NA	TRBV7-9	TRBJ2-5	TGTGCCAGCAGCTTAGCGCTTACAGCCCAAGAGACCCAGTACTTC	CASSLALTAQETQYF
NA	NA	TRBV2	TRBJ2-5	TGTGCCAGCAGTCGCGAAGAGACCCAGTACTTC	CASSREETQYF
once	NA	TRBV5-4	TRBJ2-3	TGTGCCAGCAGCCAGCTGTCTGATACGCAGTATTTT	CASSQLSDTQYF
once	TRBD2	TRBV4-1	TRBJ2-3	TGCGCCAGCGGCCTAGCGGGAGAAGGTGCAGATACGCAGTATTTT	CASGLAGEGADTQYF
NA	NA	TRBV7-3	TRBJ2-3	TGTGCCAGCAGCTTAATTGGGGATACGCAGTATTTT	CASSLIGDTQYF
NA	NA	TRBV11-2	TRBJ1-5	TGTGCCAGCAGCTTAGGATTTACGGGGAACAATCAGCCCCAGCATTTT	CASSLGFTGNNQPQHF
NA	NA	TRBV7-2	TRBJ1-5	TGTGCCAGCAGCTTTTCCGCAGGGGTTAACAATCAGCCCCAGCATTTT	CASSFSAGVNNQPQHF
NA	NA	TRBV7-3	TRBJ2-7	TGTGCCAGCAGCTTAATCTACTCCAATACCTACGAGCAGTACTTC	CASSLIYSNTYEQYF
NA	NA	TRBV18	TRBJ2-2	TGTGCCAGCTCACCACCGAGTGCCGGGGAGCTGTTTTTT	CASSPPSAGELFF
NA	NA	TRBV5-1	TRBJ2-3	TGCGCCAGCAGCTTGTTATTAGAGGGAGATACGCAGTATTTT	CASSLLLEGDTQYF
NA	TRBD1	TRBV30	TRBJ1-5	TGTGCCTGGAGTCCTAGGGACAGGGGAAACAATCAGCCCCAGCATTTT	CAWSPRDRGNNQPQHF
NA	TRBD2	TRBV6-1	TRBJ2-7	TGTGCCAGCAGTGAAGCGCCTAGCGGGGGCTACGAGCAGTACTTC	CASSEAPSGGYEQYF
NA	TRBD2	TRBV28	TRBJ2-2	TGTGCCAGCAGTTCCAATCCGGGACTAGCGGGAGTGACCGGGGAGCTGTTTTTT	CASSSNPGLAGVTGELFF
NA	TRBD2	TRBV11-1	TRBJ2-1	TGTGCCAGCAGCTTAGGTAGCGGGAGGGCCGATGAGCAGTTCTTC	CASSLGSGRADEQFF
NA	NA	TRBV27	TRBJ1-1	TGTGCCAGCAGTTTAACGGTTGCAAGGCAGGGAATAGGGAACACTGAAGCTTTCTTT	CASSLTVARQGIGNTEAFF
NA	TRBD1	TRBV9	TRBJ2-1	TGTGCCAGCAGCCATACAGGGGGCGGCCACAATGAGCAGTTCTTC	CASSHTGGGHNEQFF
NA	NA	TRBV9	TRBJ2-1	TGTGCCAGCAGCGGTGCTAGCAACCCCTACAATGAGCAGTTCTTC	CASSGASNPYNEQFF
NA	TRBD1	TRBV5-1	TRBJ1-1	TGCGCCAGCAGCGAGGGACAGGGCCGCACTGAAGCTTTCTTT	CASSEGQGRTEAFF